The 12 T cell receptor beta chains listed next were all sequenced from one sample in a study of lymphopenia after photon versus proton radiotherapy. Profiling relied on immunoSEQ multiplex PCR, and the TCRdb table lists in-frame clones only, not all of them. The data contain tens of thousands of clones, over 90% of them singletons. The material was peripheral blood, obtained from a patient treated with proton-based radiotherapy. These receptors came from a woman between 70 and 85 years old with pancreatic cancer. Some clones in this sample may be carry-over from other donors' samples.

The chain employs TRBV2 and TRBJ1-1, with D hard to call. V was trimmed by 7 bases and J by 5 bases, leaving 17 bases between them. CDR1 is SNHLY, CDR2 FYNNEI, per germline. The CDR3 totals 14 residues. In DNA, the CDR3 is TGTGCCAGCACTAACGTCGAGGGTTATACTGAAGCTTTCTTT. Translated: CASTNVEGYTEAFF.

The J gene is TRBJ2-7, the V gene TRBV6-5; D may match TRBD1 or TRBD2 (6 bases each). Germline assignment: CDR1 MNHEY and CDR2 SVGAGI. The CDR3 is 14 amino acids. V lost 6 bases to trimming and J lost 6 bases, with 18 bases between them. The DNA of the CDR3 is TGTGCCAGCAGCCAACAAGACAGGAGGGGCGAGCAGTACTTC. It is translated as CASSQQDRRGEQYF.

The chain links TRBV30 to TRBJ1-4, with TRBD1 identical over 8 bases. Per the germline V gene, CDR1 is GTSNPN and CDR2 is SVGIG (reference sequence). This CDR3 has 14 amino acids. J lost 4 bases, V lost 2 bases, and 3 bases had no gene match. The CDR3 reads CAWSRTGINEKLFF. CDR3 DNA sequence: TGTGCCTGGAGTCGGACAGGGATTAATGAAAAACTGTTTTTT.

The genes are TRBV6-5 and TRBJ1-4, with unresolved D. The germline gives CDR1 MNHEY, CDR2 SVGAGI. Trimming took off 4 bases at V and 0 bases at J, with 9 bases between the two ends. The CDR3 spans 15 residues. CDR3 loop: CASSFRSATNEKLFF. CDR3 sequence (DNA): TGTGCCAGCAGTTTCCGCTCAGCAACTAATGAAAAACTGTTTTTT.

This chain connects TRBV25-1 to TRBJ2-7; 8 bases match TRBD1. Trimming cost V 6 bases and J 3 bases; bases outside gene matches: 7. The CDR3 is 14 amino acids. Germline V gene lookup returns CDR1 MGHDK and CDR2 SYGVNS. CDR3 nucleotides: TGTGCCAGCAGAGGACAGGGTTGGAGCTACGAGCAGTACTTC. Its translation: CASRGQGWSYEQYF.

The chain combines TRBV10-1 with TRBJ2-5, with D perhaps TRBD2 (5 bases). This CDR3 is 16 amino acids long. Germline V gives CDR1 WNHNN, CDR2 SYGVQD (reference sequence). V lost 0 bases and J lost 4, with 15 bases in between. CDR3 amino acids: CASSESILASRETQYF. The DNA for the CDR3 is TGCGCCAGCAGTGAGTCGATTTTGGCTAGCAGAGAGACCCAGTACTTC.

In its sample, this clone was seen once. This chain uses TRBV30 with TRBJ2-1; D is unclear. The germline V gene encodes CDR1 GTSNPN and CDR2 SVGIG (reference sequence). V was clipped by 2 bases and J by 9 bases, with 20 bases between them. The CDR3 totals 15 residues. The CDR3 region has the DNA TGTGCCTGGAGTCGGTATGCTGGGCCCCCCGGTGAGCAGTTCTTC. This sequence encodes CAWSRYAGPPGEQFF. Combining the CDR3 with reference TRBV30 and TRBJ2-1 gives the whole variable domain SQTIHQWPATLVQPVGSPLSLECTVEGTSNPNLYWYRQAAGRGLQLLFYSVGIGQISSEVPQNLSASRPQDRQFILSSKKLLLSDSGFYLCAWSRYAGPPGEQFFGPGTRLTVL.

The chain carries TRBV4-1 and TRBJ1-1, with 7 bases aligning to TRBD1. Germline V CDR1 and CDR2: MGHRA, YSYEKL. J lost 1 base, V lost 4 bases, and 12 bases had no gene match. The length of the CDR3 is 17 residues. CDR3 DNA sequence: TGCGCCAGCAGCCTCTATTTTAGGGGGCTCGGGAACACTGAAGCTTTCTTT. It codes for CASSLYFRGLGNTEAFF.

The rearrangement links TRBV4-3 to TRBJ1-3, with D possibly matching TRBD1 (6 bases). Germline-derived CDR1 and CDR2 are LGHNA and YSLEER. V lost 3 bases, J lost 2 bases, and 11 bases lay in between. This CDR3 has 15 amino acids. This CDR3 is CASSQDGQPGNTIYF. DNA for the CDR3: TGCGCCAGCAGCCAGGACGGACAGCCTGGAAACACCATATATTTT.

This chain connects TRBV27 to TRBJ2-6; TRBD1 matches 7 bases. Looked up from germline, CDR1 is MNHEY and CDR2 is SMNVEV (reference sequence). The trim removed 3 bases at V and 0 bases at J, leaving 8 bases unmatched. The CDR3 spans 18 residues. The CDR3 region is CASSFMAGGASGANVLTF. The CDR3 DNA follows: TGTGCCAGCAGTTTTATGGCAGGGGGAGCCTCTGGGGCCAACGTCCTGACTTTC.

This chain connects TRBV5-1 to TRBJ2-5; D is perhaps TRBD2 (5 bases). Germline CDR1 SGHRS, CDR2 YFSETQ. This CDR3 comprises 16 residues. The V end was cut by 6 bases, the J end by 1 base, with 19 bases between. The CDR3 DNA follows: TGCGCCAGCACCGCCCCGGACTCAACCTCCCAAGAGACCCAGTACTTC. Its translation is CASTAPDSTSQETQYF.

The rearrangement joins TRBV28 to TRBJ2-5; possible D gene TRBD1, 5 bases. CDR1 is MDHEN and CDR2 is SYDVKM in the germline V gene. Trimming left V 6 bases short and J 5 bases short, with 16 bases between. This CDR3 has 14 amino acids. CDR3 DNA sequence: TGTGCCAGCAGCCCGTGGGGCAACAGGGAGACCCAGTACTTC. Amino acid sequence: CASSPWGNRETQYF.